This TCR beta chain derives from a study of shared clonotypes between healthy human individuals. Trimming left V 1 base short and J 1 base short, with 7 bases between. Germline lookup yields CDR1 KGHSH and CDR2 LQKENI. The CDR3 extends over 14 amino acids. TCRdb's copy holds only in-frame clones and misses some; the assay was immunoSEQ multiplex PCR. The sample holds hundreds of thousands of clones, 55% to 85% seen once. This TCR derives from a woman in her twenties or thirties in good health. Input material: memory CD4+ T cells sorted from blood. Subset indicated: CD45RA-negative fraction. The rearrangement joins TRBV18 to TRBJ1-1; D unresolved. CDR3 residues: CASSPQAQNTEAFF. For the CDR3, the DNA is TGTGCCAGCTCACCACAGGCTCAGAACACTGAAGCTTTCTTT. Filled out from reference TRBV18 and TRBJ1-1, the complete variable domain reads NAGVMQNPRHLVRRRGQEARLRCSPMKGHSHVYWYRQLPEEGLKFMVYLQKENIIDESGMPKERFSAEFPKEGPSILRIQQVVRGDSAAYFCASSPQAQNTEAFFGQGTRLTVV.